This is a list of T cell receptor beta chains from one sample in a study of blood T cell repertoires in COVID-19. Data came from immunoSEQ multiplex PCR; TCRdb stores just in-frame clones and leaves some out. Of about 300,000 clones listed, 89% are singletons. The sequencing sample was made of peripheral blood. The receptors derive from a man between 18 and 29 years old who had recovered from COVID-19. CDR3s include the opening cysteine and the closing phenylalanine or tryptophan. D genes are given only for firm matches. Only part of the rows carry a size: once, few, many, or a class if the clone is expanded.

d_gene	abundance	v_gene	j_gene	CDR3nt	CDR3aa
TRBD2	.	TRBV11-3	TRBJ2-7	TGTGCCAGCAGCCCAGGTCGCGGGGGGCCCTACGAGCAGTACTTC	CASSPGRGGPYEQYF
.	.	TRBV6-5	TRBJ1-2	TGTGCCAGCAGGGTACCAACCCAGCGGCACTATGGCTACACCTTC	CASRVPTQRHYGYTF
.	.	TRBV5-1	TRBJ1-2	TGCGCCAGCAACCCCGGGAGCAACTATGGCTACACCTTC	CASNPGSNYGYTF
.	.	TRBV19	TRBJ1-1	TGTGCCAGTAGTACTACGGCAGGGTGGGTACGAACTGAAGCTTTCTTT	CASSTTAGWVRTEAFF
TRBD1	.	TRBV4-1	TRBJ2-7	TGCGCCAGCAGCCAAGAGAGTAGTCTGGGGACAGGGAGTTACGAGCAGTACTTC	CASSQESSLGTGSYEQYF
TRBD1	once	TRBV7-8	TRBJ1-1	TGTGCCAGCAGCGTCCTGGACAGGGGGCTAGCTGAAGCTTTCTTT	CASSVLDRGLAEAFF
TRBD1	once	TRBV18	TRBJ2-7	TGTGCCAGCTCACCATATGACAGGGGCACCTACGAGCAGTACTTC	CASSPYDRGTYEQYF
TRBD2	.	TRBV7-9	TRBJ2-3	TGTGCCAGCAGCGAAGGACTAGCGGGAGTTTGGGGAAGCACAGATACGCAGTATTTT	CASSEGLAGVWGSTDTQYF
.	once	TRBV19	TRBJ2-1	TGTGCCAGTAGTATAGGTATGGGGCCTGAGCAGTTCTTC	CASSIGMGPEQFF
.	.	TRBV6-5	TRBJ1-1	TGTGCCAGCAGCCCGGGACAACTCACTGAAGCTTTCTTT	CASSPGQLTEAFF
.	.	TRBV2	TRBJ2-2	TGTGCCAGCAGCAAGACAGACTCCTCCAGGGAGCTGTTTTTT	CASSKTDSSRELFF
.	.	TRBV6-9	TRBJ1-1	TGTGCCAGCAGTTACGTGGGGGGAGAAGCTTTCTTT	CASSYVGGEAFF
.	.	TRBV7-8	TRBJ1-1	TGTGCCAGCAGCTTAAGACAGGATCCCATGAACACTGAAGCTTTCTTT	CASSLRQDPMNTEAFF
.	.	TRBV6-5	TRBJ2-7	TGTGCCAGCAGCCCCAGGGGCACAGCCTACGAGCAGTACTTC	CASSPRGTAYEQYF
.	once	TRBV3-1/TRBV3-2	TRBJ2-3	TGTGCCAGCAGTCTGGGCTGGGCAACGCAGTATTTT	CASSLGWATQYF
TRBD1	.	TRBV9	TRBJ1-1	TGTGCCAGCAGCGTTGGACAGGGCGGGAACACTGAAGCTTTCTTT	CASSVGQGGNTEAFF
.	.	TRBV2	TRBJ1-1	TGTGCCAGCAGCAAAGACAGGTCCGTCACTGAAGCTTTCTTT	CASSKDRSVTEAFF
TRBD2	once	TRBV7-2	TRBJ2-5	TGTGCCAGCAGCAGAGCGGGAGTGGCGGAGACCCAGTACTTC	CASSRAGVAETQYF
.	once	TRBV27	TRBJ2-7	TGTGCCAGCAGCCCCGGGAGATCCTACGAGCAGTACTTC	CASSPGRSYEQYF
.	.	TRBV25-1	TRBJ1-2	TGTGCCAGCAGTGAAAACAGTCCAGGGAGGTCTGGCTACACCTTC	CASSENSPGRSGYTF
TRBD1	.	TRBV7-2	TRBJ1-1	TGTGCCAGCAGCCCCTGGACAGGCACTGAAGCTTTCTTT	CASSPWTGTEAFF
.	.	TRBV6-5	TRBJ2-7	TGTGCCAGCAGCCACGACACTGATACCTACGAGCAGTACTTC	CASSHDTDTYEQYF
TRBD1	.	TRBV6-5	TRBJ2-7	TGTGCCAGCAGTTACTCGAAGGACAGGGGCTTCTACGAGCAGTACTTC	CASSYSKDRGFYEQYF
.	.	TRBV18	TRBJ2-1	TGTGCCAGCTCACCCGGGTCTTTACCCTACAATGAGCAGTTCTTC	CASSPGSLPYNEQFF
.	.	TRBV9	TRBJ2-7	TGTGCCAGCAGCCTAGGGTCCTTGCGTTTTGTAGACGAGCAGTACTTC	CASSLGSLRFVDEQYF
.	.	TRBV3-1/TRBV3-2	TRBJ2-2	TGTGCCAGCATCGGGACCGGGGAGCTGTTTTTT	CASIGTGELFF
.	.	TRBV9	TRBJ1-1	TGTGCCAGCAGCGTAGAAGGGCCGGGGACTGAAGCTTTCTTT	CASSVEGPGTEAFF
.	.	TRBV7-9	TRBJ1-5	TGTGCCAGCAGCCCCGGGGGCAATCAGCCCCAGCATTTT	CASSPGGNQPQHF
.	medium-sized	TRBV27	TRBJ2-2	TGTGCCAGCAGTTTAATGGAGACCGGGGAGCTGTTTTTT	CASSLMETGELFF
TRBD1	.	TRBV3-1/TRBV3-2	TRBJ1-4	TGTGCCAGCAGCCGTCTCCCGGACAGGGGAAGCAAACTGTTTTTT	CASSRLPDRGSKLFF
TRBD2	few	TRBV29-1	TRBJ2-3	TGCAGCGTTGGAGCGGGAGAGGTGGCAGATACGCAGTATTTT	CSVGAGEVADTQYF
TRBD1	.	TRBV3-1/TRBV3-2	TRBJ1-1	TGTGCCAGCAGCGGGACAGGGAGGTTGGCTGAAGCTTTCTTT	CASSGTGRLAEAFF
TRBD1	.	TRBV12-3/TRBV12-4	TRBJ1-2	TGTGCCAGCAGTTCTAGGGGGCCCCATGGCTACACCTTC	CASSSRGPHGYTF
TRBD1	.	TRBV4-3	TRBJ2-5	TGCGCCAGCAGCCAAGATAGGACAGGGGGATCAAAGACCCAGTACTTC	CASSQDRTGGSKTQYF
.	.	TRBV4-1	TRBJ2-1	TGCGCCAGCAGCCAAGTTAACAATGTATATGAGCAGTTCTTC	CASSQVNNVYEQFF
TRBD1	once	TRBV19	TRBJ1-2	TGTGCCAGTAGTACCGGGACAGGGGAAGGGTATGGCTACACCTTC	CASSTGTGEGYGYTF
.	.	TRBV5-5	TRBJ2-5	TGTGCCAGCCGAACCTTAGACAGATTCCAAGAGACCCAGTACTTC	CASRTLDRFQETQYF
TRBD1	.	TRBV29-1	TRBJ1-1	TGCAGCGTACCAGACAGGGCGAACACTGAAGCTTTCTTT	CSVPDRANTEAFF